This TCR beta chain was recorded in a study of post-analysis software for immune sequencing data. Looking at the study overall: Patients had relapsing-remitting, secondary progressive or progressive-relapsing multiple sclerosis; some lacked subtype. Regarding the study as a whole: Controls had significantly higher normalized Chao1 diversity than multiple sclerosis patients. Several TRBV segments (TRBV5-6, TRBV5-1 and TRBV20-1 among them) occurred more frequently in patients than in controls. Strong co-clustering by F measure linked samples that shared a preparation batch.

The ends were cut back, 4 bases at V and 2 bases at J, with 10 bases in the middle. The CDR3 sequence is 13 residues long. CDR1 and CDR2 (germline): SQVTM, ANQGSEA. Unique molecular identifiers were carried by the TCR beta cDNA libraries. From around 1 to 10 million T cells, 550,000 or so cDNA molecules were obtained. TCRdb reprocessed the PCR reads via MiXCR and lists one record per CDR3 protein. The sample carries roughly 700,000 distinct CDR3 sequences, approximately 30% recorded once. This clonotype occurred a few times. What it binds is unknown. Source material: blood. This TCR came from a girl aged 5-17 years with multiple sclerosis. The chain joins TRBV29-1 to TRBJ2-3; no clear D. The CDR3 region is CSVGGRTTDTQYF. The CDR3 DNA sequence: TGCAGCGTTGGTGGCAGGACCACAGATACGCAGTATTTT.